Presented here are 2 T cell receptor beta chains from one specimen sequenced in a study of cytomegalovirus exposure and HLA in healthy donors. Using immunoSEQ multiplex PCR, the repertoire was profiled, and TCRdb retains in-frame clones only, with some absent. In the table there are roughly 90,000 clones, approximately 93% of which are singletons. The sequencing sample was made of PBMCs. Receptors were obtained from a woman aged 30 to 39 in good health and CMV-seropositive.

The V call is TRBV30, the J call TRBJ1-2; D gene ambiguous. The CDR3 is made up of 12 amino acids. Trimming left V 2 bases short and J 2 bases short, with 6 bases between. The germline gives CDR1 GTSNPN, CDR2 SVGIG (reference sequence). The CDR3 is CAWSRRNYGYTF. The CDR3 DNA reads TGTGCCTGGAGTAGGAGAAACTATGGCTACACCTTC. Drawing the rest from reference TRBV30 and TRBJ1-2, the complete variable domain is SQTIHQWPATLVQPVGSPLSLECTVEGTSNPNLYWYRQAAGRGLQLLFYSVGIGQISSEVPQNLSASRPQDRQFILSSKKLLLSDSGFYLCAWSRRNYGYTFGSGTRLTVV.

CDR3 DNA: TGTGCCAGCAGAGGGACTAGCGGATACACCGGGGAGCTGTTTTTT. Its protein is CASRGTSGYTGELFF. This rearrangement joins TRBV6-4 to TRBJ2-2, with 11 bases matching TRBD2. Germline V gene data show CDR1 as MRHNA and CDR2 as SNTAGT. With 6 bases clipped from V and 3 bases from J, the junction kept 3 bases outside the gene matches. The CDR3 covers 15 residues.